This T cell receptor (beta chain) was recorded in a study of blood T cell repertoires in COVID-19. Study overall: Sources were T cells, B-cell-depleted T cells, or PBMCs; the material itself was cDNA or gDNA.

Study members were between about 18 and 100 years old and lived in some 22 US regions. Clinical histories supplied by participants themselves formed the basis of cohort assignment. The CDR3 has 14 residues. V lost 6 bases and J lost 3; bases outside the gene matches: 4. Germline CDR1 reads MNHEY; CDR2 reads SMNVEV (reference sequence). Original analysis: The assay estimated nucleated cells by amplifying reference gene primers. Data came from immunoSEQ multiplex PCR; TCRdb stores just in-frame clones and leaves some out. V and J calls and clone size are given by that table; D and trimming were obtained from the DNA. The data contain 400,000 to 450,000 clones, about 90% of them singletons.

This chain joins TRBV27 and TRBJ1-4, with 7 bases identical to TRBD1. This clonotype was sampled from a man between 18 and 35 years old who had recovered from COVID-19. Specimen: PBMCs or T cells enriched from blood (not recorded which). In nucleotides, the CDR3 is TGTGCCAGCAGACAGGGGAGGTCTAATGAAAAACTGTTTTTT. It specifies CASRQGRSNEKLFF.